This T cell receptor beta chain was captured in a study of cytomegalovirus exposure and HLA in healthy donors. Overall study findings and caveats: Trimming of TCR beta V- and J-genes showed a link, identified in a later analysis, to a missense DCLRE1C variant. A previous analysis found most TCR beta V segments productive roughly 87% or roughly 30% of the time. A later analysis reportedly found fewer N-insertions in an Asian-associated ancestry cluster than the approximately 670-donor mean.

CDR1 is SGHDN, CDR2 FVKESK, per germline. Trimming removed 1 base from V and 1 base from J, with 14 bases in between. CDR3 length equals 16 residues. 13 Jbeta primers and 60 Vbeta primers were used for the PCR. Produced via immunoSEQ multiplex PCR; TCRdb's table is partial and in-frame only. This repertoire includes 45,000 to 70,000 clones. A remark on this clone: What it binds is not known.

The chain recombines TRBV14 with TRBJ2-7; weak D call: TRBD1 (6 bases). The TCR was taken from a young woman in good health and CMV-seropositive. Sequenced input: PBMCs. This chain's CDR3 is CASSQGMLRGSYEQYF. Written as DNA, the CDR3 is TGTGCCAGCAGCCAAGGGATGCTTAGGGGGTCCTACGAGCAGTACTTC.